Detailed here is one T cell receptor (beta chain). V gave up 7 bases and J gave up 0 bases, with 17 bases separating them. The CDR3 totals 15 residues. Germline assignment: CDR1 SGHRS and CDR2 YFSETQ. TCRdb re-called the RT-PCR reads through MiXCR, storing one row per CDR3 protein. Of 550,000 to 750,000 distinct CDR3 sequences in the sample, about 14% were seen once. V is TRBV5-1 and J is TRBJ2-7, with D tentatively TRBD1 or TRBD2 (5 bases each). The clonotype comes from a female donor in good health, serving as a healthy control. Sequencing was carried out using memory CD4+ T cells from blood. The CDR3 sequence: CASREGAGSSYEQYF. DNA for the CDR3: TGCGCCAGCCGAGAGGGAGCAGGGTCCTCCTACGAGCAGTACTTC.